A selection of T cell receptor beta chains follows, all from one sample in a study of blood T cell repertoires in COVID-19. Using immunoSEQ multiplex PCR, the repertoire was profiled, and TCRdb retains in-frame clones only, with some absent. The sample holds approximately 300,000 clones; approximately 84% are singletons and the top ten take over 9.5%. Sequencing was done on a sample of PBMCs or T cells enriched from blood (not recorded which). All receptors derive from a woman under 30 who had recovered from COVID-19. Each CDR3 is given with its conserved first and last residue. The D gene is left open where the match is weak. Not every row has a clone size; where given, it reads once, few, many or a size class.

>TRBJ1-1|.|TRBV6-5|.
TGTGCCAGCGGGAAAGGGGGAAACACTGAAGCTTTCTTT
CASGKGGNTEAFF
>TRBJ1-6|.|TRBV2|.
TGTGCCAGCAGACAGGGTGGGGATTCACCCCTCCACTTT
CASRQGGDSPLHF
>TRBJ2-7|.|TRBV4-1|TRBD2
TGCGCCAGCAGCCAAGATCCTGGGACTAGCTCCATCGAGCAGTACTTC
CASSQDPGTSSIEQYF
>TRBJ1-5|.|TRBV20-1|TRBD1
TGCAGTGCTAGTCGCCTCTTAGGACTTACTGATCCCTTTTCCGGGACAGGGGGCCAGCCCCAGCATTTT
CSASRLLGLTDPFSGTGGQPQHF
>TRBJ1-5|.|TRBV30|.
TGTGCCTGGAGCCTGCGGGGGAATCAGCCCCAGCATTTT
CAWSLRGNQPQHF
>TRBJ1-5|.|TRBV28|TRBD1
TGTGCCAGCAGCGGTGGACAGGGTAGCAATCAGCCCCAGCATTTT
CASSGGQGSNQPQHF
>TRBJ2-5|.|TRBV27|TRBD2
TGTGCCAGCAGTTTAGTTGGACTAGACAAAAGGGCCCAGTACTTC
CASSLVGLDKRAQYF
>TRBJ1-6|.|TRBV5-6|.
TGTGCCAGCACCCCGGGCAGGGCTAATTCACCCCTCCACTTT
CASTPGRANSPLHF
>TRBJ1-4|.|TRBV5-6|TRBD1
TGTGCCAGCAATCGACAGGGTGGGGAAAAACTGTTTTTT
CASNRQGGEKLFF
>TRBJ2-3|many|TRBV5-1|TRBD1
TGCGCCAGCCGGGGACAGGGAGGGGATACGCAGTATTTT
CASRGQGGDTQYF
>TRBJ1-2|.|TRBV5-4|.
TGTGCCAGCAGCTTAAGAAGCCAGGGTGAGAGTGGCTACACCTTC
CASSLRSQGESGYTF
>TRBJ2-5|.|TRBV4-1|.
TGCGCCAGCAGCCCCAGGGGATCGGAGACCCAGTACTTC
CASSPRGSETQYF
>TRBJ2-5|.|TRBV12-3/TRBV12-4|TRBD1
TGTGCCAGCAGTGACAGGGGCCAAGAGACCCAGTACTTC
CASSDRGQETQYF
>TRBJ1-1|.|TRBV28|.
TGTGCCAGCATCGCCGGCCGGGGTTACACTGAAGCTTTCTTT
CASIAGRGYTEAFF
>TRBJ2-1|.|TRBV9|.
TGTGCCAGCAGTTTAGGACTGGGCGCATACAATGAGCAGTTCTTC
CASSLGLGAYNEQFF
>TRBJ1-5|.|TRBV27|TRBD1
TGTGCCAGCAGAGAGGGGGCGGCGAGCAATCAGCCCCAGCATTTT
CASREGAASNQPQHF
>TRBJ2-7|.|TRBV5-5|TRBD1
TGTGCCAGCAGCTTGGAGGGACAGCTAAACTACGAGCAGTACTTC
CASSLEGQLNYEQYF
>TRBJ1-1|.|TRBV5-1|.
TGCGCCAGCAGCTTAAATCAGGGGAACACTGAAGCTTTCTTT
CASSLNQGNTEAFF
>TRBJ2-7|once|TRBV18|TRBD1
TGTGCCAGCTCACCGGGACAGGGATCCTACGAGCAGTACTTC
CASSPGQGSYEQYF
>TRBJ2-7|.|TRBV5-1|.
TGCGCCAGCAGCTTGGTAGGCCTAGCTGCGGGCGAGCAGTACTTC
CASSLVGLAAGEQYF
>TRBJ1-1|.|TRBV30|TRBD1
TGTGCCTGGGGACAGGGGGCCGGTGAAGCTTTCTTT
CAWGQGAGEAFF
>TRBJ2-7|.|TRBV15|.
TGTGCCACCAGCTTGGGGCCAGCCTACGAGCAGTACTTC
CATSLGPAYEQYF
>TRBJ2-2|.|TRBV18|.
TGTGCCAGCTCACCACCGATTGCGGGATTGGTAACCGGGGAGCTGTTTTTT
CASSPPIAGLVTGELFF
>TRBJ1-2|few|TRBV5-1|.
TGCGCCAGCAGCTTGCCGGGAAATGTCCATGGCTACACCTTC
CASSLPGNVHGYTF
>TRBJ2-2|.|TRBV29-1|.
TGCAGCGCTACAGGGATATCCTCCACCGGGGAGCTGTTTTTT
CSATGISSTGELFF
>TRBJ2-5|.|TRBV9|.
TGTGCCAGCAGCGGTCCTGAGGAGACCCAGTACTTC
CASSGPEETQYF
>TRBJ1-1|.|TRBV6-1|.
TGTGCCAGCAGTGAAAAATCCACAGGGTACACTGAAGCTTTCTTT
CASSEKSTGYTEAFF
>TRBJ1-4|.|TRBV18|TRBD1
TGTGCCAGCTCCCCGGCGGGGGACAGGGGCGAAAAACTGTTTTTT
CASSPAGDRGEKLFF
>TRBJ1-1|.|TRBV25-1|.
TGTGCCAGCAGTTGGGGAGACACTGAAGCTTTCTTT
CASSWGDTEAFF
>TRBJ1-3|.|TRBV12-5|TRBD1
TGTGCTAGTGCCGGAACAGGGGGTTCTGGAAACACCATATATTTT
CASAGTGGSGNTIYF
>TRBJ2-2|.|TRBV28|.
TGTGCCAGCAGTACAGCGAACACCGGGGAGCTGTTTTTT
CASSTANTGELFF
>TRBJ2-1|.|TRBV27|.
TGTGCCAGCAGACCGGGACTGGGAACCTTCAATGAGCAGTTCTTC
CASRPGLGTFNEQFF
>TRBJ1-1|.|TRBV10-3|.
TGTGCCATCAGTGCGCGGACAGAGAACACTGAAGCTTTCTTT
CAISARTENTEAFF
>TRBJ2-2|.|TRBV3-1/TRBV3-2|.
TGTGCCAGCAGGAATCAGGGGTCGACCGGGGAGCTGTTTTTT
CASRNQGSTGELFF
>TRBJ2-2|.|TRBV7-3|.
TGTGCCAGCACCCCCAACTCCCGCCACACCGGGGAGCTGTTTTTT
CASTPNSRHTGELFF
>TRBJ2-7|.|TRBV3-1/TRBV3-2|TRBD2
TGTGCCAGCAGCGAGCGCGGGACTAGCGGGAGCCTCTCCTACGAGCAGTACTTC
CASSERGTSGSLSYEQYF
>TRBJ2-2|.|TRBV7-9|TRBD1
TGTGCCAGCACCCCCCATATGGGACAGGGCAACACCGGGGAGCTGTTTTTT
CASTPHMGQGNTGELFF
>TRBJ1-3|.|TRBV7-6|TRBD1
TGTGCCAGCAGAAAACAGGGGATTGGAAACACCATATATTTT
CASRKQGIGNTIYF
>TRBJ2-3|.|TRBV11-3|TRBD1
TGTGCCAGCAGCGCGAGGGGGCATCCAGATACGCAGTATTTT
CASSARGHPDTQYF
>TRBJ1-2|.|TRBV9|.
TGTGCCAGCAGCGTTCAGGGAGGGAACTATGGCTACACCTTC
CASSVQGGNYGYTF
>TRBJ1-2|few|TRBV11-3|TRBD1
TGTGCCAGCAGTCAGGACAGGAACGATGGCTACACCTTC
CASSQDRNDGYTF
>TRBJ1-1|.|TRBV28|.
TGTGCCAGCAGTTGGCGCGGGGGAGCTTTCTTT
CASSWRGGAFF
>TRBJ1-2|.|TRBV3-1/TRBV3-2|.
TGTGCCAGCAGCCAACCCCGGACGGGGGGCGGGTATCGTGGCTACACCTTC
CASSQPRTGGGYRGYTF
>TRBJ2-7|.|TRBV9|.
TGTGCCAGCAGCGTTCGAGGGATTCCCTACGAGCAGTACTTC
CASSVRGIPYEQYF
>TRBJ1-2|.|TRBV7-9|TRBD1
TGTGCCAGCAGCTTAGGGACAGGGGCGGGCTATGGCTACACCTTC
CASSLGTGAGYGYTF
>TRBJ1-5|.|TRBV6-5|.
TGTGCCAGCAGTTACTCTAGGGGTCAGCCCCAGCATTTT
CASSYSRGQPQHF
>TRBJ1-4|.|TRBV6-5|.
TGTGCCAGCAGTCTCCAGGGTAGTGAAAAACTGTTTTTT
CASSLQGSEKLFF
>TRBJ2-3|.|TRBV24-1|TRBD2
TGTGCCACCAGTGATTCCAACCTGACTAGCGGGGGTCCAGATACGCAGTATTTT
CATSDSNLTSGGPDTQYF
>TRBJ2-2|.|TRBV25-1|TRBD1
TGTGCCAGCAGTGAATTTTCCAGGCGGACAGGGGGATTCGGGGAGCTGTTTTTT
CASSEFSRRTGGFGELFF